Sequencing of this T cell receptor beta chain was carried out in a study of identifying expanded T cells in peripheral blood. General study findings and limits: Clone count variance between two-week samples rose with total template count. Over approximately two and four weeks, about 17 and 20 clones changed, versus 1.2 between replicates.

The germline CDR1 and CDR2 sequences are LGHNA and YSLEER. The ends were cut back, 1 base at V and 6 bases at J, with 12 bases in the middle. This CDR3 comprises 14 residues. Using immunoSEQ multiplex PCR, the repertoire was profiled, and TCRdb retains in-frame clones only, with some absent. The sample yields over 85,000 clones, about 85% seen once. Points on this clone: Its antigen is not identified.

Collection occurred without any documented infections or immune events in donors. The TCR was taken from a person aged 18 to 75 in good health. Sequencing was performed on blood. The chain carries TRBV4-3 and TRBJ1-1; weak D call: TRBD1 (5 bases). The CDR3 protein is CASSQARVGAEAFF. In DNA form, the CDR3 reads TGCGCCAGCAGCCAAGCCAGGGTTGGAGCTGAAGCTTTCTTT.